The 5 T cell receptor beta chains presented below share a single source sample, sequenced in a study of blood T cell repertoires in COVID-19. Method: immunoSEQ multiplex PCR; TCRdb's copy keeps in-frame clones and lacks some. The sample lists about 220,000 clones, 83% occurring once. Sequenced input: PBMCs or T cells enriched from blood (not recorded which). All receptors come from a woman in her thirties or forties who had been exposed to COVID-19.

The CDR3, as DNA: TGTGCCAGCTCACCAGGGACAGGGAACACTGAAGCTTTCTTT. Its translation is CASSPGTGNTEAFF. The rearrangement links TRBV18 to TRBJ1-1, with 8 bases matching TRBD1. CDR1 is KGHSH, CDR2 LQKENI, per germline. Losses at the gene ends were 2 bases for V and 1 base for J; bases not matched to a gene: 0. This CDR3 spans 14 amino acids.

J is TRBJ1-4 and V is TRBV29-1; a weak D match, TRBD1 (5 bases). CDR3 length: 15 residues. The V end lost 5 bases, the J end lost 3 bases, and 16 bases lay between the germline ends. CDR1 and CDR2 (germline): SQVTM, ANQGSEA. In nucleotides, the CDR3 is TGCAGCGTTTTCGACTTTACGGGGGCTAATGAAAAACTGTTTTTT. Its translation: CSVFDFTGANEKLFF.

This clone was seen a handful of times. The chain has TRBV4-2 and TRBJ1-4; no reliable D call. The CDR3 runs 15 residues. CDR1 and CDR2 from the germline V gene are LGHNA and YNFKEQ. Trimming pared 1 base from V and 2 bases from J, leaving 8 bases between. The CDR3 bases are TGTGCCAGCAGCCAAGTAGGCAGGACTAATGAAAAACTGTTTTTT. Translated: CASSQVGRTNEKLFF.

The rearrangement uses TRBV9 and TRBJ1-2, with 8 positions matching TRBD1. The V gene's germline CDR1 is SGDLS and CDR2 YYNGEE. The CDR3 is 14 amino acids. V lost 4 bases, J lost 4 bases, and 6 bases stayed unmatched. In DNA form, the CDR3 reads TGTGCCAGCAGCCCCACTACAGGGGGCTATGGCTACACCTTC. It codes for CASSPTTGGYGYTF.

CDR3 bases: TGTGCCAGCAGCCCGGACGCAGGGGGCAGAGGCTACACCTTC. Translation gives CASSPDAGGRGYTF. The chain links TRBV7-9 to TRBJ1-2; 8 nucleotides align to TRBD1. V lost 5 bases to trimming and J lost 8 bases; unmatched junction nucleotides: 10. Germline V gene data show CDR1 as SEHNR and CDR2 as FQNEAQ (reference sequence). The CDR3 loop spans 14 amino acids.